The following is a TCR beta chain sequence with its context. Here immunoSEQ multiplex PCR was the method, and the copy in TCRdb shows in-frame clones only, minus some. The data show more than 65,000 clones, about nine tenths seen once. This record comes from a study of technical replicates of blood from several donors. V gave up 6 bases and J gave up 5 bases, with 8 bases separating them. Germline CDR1 reads MRHNA; CDR2 reads SNTAGT. The CDR3 runs to 12 residues. This rearrangement joins TRBV6-4 to TRBJ2-1; TRBD2 is a possible D gene (5 bases). This TCR was sampled from a human donor in good health. The source material was T cells isolated from PBMCs. CDR3 DNA sequence: TGTGCCAGCAGAAGCGGAGACAATGAGCAGTTCTTC. Amino acids: CASRSGDNEQFF.